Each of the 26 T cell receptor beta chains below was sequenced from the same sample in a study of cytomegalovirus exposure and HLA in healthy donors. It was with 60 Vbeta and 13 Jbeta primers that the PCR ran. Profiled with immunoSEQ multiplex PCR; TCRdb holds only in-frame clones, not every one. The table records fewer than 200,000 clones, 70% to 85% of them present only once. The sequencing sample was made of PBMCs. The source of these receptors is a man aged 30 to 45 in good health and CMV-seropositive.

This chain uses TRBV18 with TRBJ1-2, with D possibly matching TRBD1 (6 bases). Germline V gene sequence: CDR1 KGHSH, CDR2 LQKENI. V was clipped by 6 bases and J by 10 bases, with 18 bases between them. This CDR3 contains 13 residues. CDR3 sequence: CASSGGSSAPYTF. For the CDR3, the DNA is TGTGCCAGCTCTGGGGGCAGCTCTGCGCCCTACACCTTC.

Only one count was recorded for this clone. This CDR3 reads CASRRTGPPYEQYF. For the CDR3, the DNA is TGTGCCAGCAGGAGGACAGGGCCTCCGTACGAGCAGTACTTC. The chain has TRBV6-5 and TRBJ2-7; 8 bases are a match to TRBD1. Germline values: CDR1 MNHEY, CDR2 SVGAGI. V lost 6 bases to trimming and J lost 4 bases; unmatched junction nucleotides: 8. The CDR3 has 14 amino acids.

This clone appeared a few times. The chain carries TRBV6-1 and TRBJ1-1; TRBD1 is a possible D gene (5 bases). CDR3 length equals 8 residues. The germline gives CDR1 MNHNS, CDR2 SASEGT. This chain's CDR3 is CGGAEAFF. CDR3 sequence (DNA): TGTGGGGGGGCTGAAGCTTTCTTT.

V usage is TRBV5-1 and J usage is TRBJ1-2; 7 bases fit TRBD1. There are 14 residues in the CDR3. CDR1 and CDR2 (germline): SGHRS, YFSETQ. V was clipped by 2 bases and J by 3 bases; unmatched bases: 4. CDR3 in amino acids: CASSFDRAYYGYTF. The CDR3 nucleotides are TGCGCCAGCAGCTTTGACAGGGCGTACTATGGCTACACCTTC.

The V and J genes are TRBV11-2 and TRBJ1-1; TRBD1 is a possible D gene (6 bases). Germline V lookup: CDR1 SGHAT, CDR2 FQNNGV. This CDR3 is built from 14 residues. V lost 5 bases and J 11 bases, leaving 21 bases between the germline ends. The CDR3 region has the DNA TGTGCCAGCAGCCAGCGGACAGTCCAAGGTTTGGCTTTCTTT. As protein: CASSQRTVQGLAFF.

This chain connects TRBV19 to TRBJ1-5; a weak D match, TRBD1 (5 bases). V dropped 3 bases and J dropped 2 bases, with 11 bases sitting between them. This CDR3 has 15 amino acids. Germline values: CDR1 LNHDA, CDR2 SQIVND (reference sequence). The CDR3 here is CASSIAGEGNQPQHF. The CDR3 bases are TGTGCCAGTAGTATCGCGGGGGAAGGCAATCAGCCCCAGCATTTT.

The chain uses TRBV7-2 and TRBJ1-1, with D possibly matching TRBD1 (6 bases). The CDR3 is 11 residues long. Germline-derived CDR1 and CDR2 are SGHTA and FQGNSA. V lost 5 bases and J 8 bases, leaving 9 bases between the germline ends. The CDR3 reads CASSPGTEAFF. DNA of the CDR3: TGTGCCAGCAGCCCCGGGACAGAAGCTTTCTTT.

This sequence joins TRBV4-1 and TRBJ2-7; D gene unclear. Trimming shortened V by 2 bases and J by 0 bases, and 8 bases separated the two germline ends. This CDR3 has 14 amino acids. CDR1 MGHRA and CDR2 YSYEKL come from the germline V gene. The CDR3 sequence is CASSQLQSSYEQYF. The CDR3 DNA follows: TGCGCCAGCAGCCAACTACAGAGCTCCTACGAGCAGTACTTC.

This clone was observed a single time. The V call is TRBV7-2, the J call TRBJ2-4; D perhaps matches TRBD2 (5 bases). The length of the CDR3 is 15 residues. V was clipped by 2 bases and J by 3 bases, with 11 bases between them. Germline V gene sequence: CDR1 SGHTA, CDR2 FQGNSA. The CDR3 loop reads CASSLKYGVKNIQYF. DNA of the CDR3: TGTGCCAGCAGCTTAAAATACGGGGTCAAAAACATTCAGTACTTC.

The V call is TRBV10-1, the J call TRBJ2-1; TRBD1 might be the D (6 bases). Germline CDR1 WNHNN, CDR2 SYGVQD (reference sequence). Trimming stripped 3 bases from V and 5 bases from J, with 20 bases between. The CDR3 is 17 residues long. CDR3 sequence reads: CASSDLLVGHHDNEQFF. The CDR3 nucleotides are TGCGCCAGCAGTGACCTGCTCGTGGGACACCATGACAATGAGCAGTTCTTC.

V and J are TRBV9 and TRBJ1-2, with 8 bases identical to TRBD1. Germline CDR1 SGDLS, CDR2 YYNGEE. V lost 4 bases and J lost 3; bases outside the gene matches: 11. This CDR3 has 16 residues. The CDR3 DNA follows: TGTGCCAGCAGCACCCGTTCCGGACAGGGTCACTATGGCTACACCTTC. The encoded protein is CASSTRSGQGHYGYTF.

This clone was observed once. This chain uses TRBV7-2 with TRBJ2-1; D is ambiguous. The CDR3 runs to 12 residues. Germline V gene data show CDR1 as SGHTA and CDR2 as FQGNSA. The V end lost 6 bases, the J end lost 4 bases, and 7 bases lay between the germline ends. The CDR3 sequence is CASRGPYNEQFF. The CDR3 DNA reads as TGTGCCAGCAGGGGCCCTTACAATGAGCAGTTCTTC.

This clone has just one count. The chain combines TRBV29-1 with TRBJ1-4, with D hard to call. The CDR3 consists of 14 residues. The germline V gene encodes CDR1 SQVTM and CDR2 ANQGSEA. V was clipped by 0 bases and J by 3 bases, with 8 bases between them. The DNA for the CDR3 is TGCAGCGTTGAAGATACGGGGTCTAATGAAAAACTGTTTTTT. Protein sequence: CSVEDTGSNEKLFF.

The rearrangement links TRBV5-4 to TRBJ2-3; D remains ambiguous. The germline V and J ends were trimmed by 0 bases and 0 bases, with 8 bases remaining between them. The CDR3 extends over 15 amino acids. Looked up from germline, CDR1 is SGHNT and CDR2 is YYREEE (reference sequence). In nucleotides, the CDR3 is TGTGCCAGCAGCTTGGATCGGCGGAGCACAGATACGCAGTATTTT. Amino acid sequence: CASSLDRRSTDTQYF.

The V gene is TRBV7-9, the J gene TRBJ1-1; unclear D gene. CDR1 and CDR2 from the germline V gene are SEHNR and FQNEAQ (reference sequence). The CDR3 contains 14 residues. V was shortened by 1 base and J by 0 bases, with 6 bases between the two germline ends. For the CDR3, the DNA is TGTGCCAGCAGCTTAGGGCACATGAACACTGAAGCTTTCTTT. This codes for CASSLGHMNTEAFF.

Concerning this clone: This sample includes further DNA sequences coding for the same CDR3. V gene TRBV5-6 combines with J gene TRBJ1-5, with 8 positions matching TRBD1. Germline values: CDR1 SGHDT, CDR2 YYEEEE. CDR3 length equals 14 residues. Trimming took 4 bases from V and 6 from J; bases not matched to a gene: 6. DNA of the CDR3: TGTGCCAGCAGCCTTGGACAGGGAGGTCAGCCCCAGCATTTT. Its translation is CASSLGQGGQPQHF.

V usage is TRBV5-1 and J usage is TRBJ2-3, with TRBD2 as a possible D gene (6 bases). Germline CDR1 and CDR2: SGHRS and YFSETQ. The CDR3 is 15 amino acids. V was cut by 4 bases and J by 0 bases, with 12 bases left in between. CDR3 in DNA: TGCGCCAGCAGCCTCGGGGGATATAGCACAGATACGCAGTATTTT. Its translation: CASSLGGYSTDTQYF. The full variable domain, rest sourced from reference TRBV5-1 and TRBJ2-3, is KAGVTQTPRYLIKTRGQQVTLSCSPISGHRSVSWYQQTPGQGLQFLFEYFSETQRNKGNFPGRFSGRQFSNSRSEMNVSTLELGDSALYLCASSLGGYSTDTQYFGPGTRLTVL.

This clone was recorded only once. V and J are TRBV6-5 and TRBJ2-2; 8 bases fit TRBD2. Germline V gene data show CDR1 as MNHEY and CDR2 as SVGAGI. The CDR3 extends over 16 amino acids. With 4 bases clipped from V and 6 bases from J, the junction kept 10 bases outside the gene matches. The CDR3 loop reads CASSFGGGKVAGELFF. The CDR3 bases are TGTGCCAGCAGTTTTGGCGGGGGGAAGGTAGCCGGGGAGCTGTTTTTT.

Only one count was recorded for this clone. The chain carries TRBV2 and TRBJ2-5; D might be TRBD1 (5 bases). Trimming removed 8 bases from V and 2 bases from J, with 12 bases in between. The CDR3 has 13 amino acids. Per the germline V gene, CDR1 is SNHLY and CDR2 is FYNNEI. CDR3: CASAAGLQETQYF. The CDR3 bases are TGTGCCAGCGCGGCAGGGTTACAAGAGACCCAGTACTTC.

The DNA of the CDR3 is TGTGCCAGCAGTTTAGCGTCAGGGGGCAACTATGGCTACACCTTC. As protein: CASSLASGGNYGYTF. The rearrangement joins TRBV28 to TRBJ1-2; 8 bases map to TRBD1. The junction had 4 bases not matched to a gene; V was cut back by 2 bases and J by 2 bases. CDR3 size: 15 residues. The germline gives CDR1 MDHEN, CDR2 SYDVKM.

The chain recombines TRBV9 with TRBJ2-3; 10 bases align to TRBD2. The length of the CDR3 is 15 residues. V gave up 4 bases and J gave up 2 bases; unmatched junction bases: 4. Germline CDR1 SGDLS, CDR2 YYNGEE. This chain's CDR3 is CASSTAGGNTDTQYF. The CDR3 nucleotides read TGTGCCAGCAGCACAGCGGGGGGGAACACAGATACGCAGTATTTT.

This CDR3 reads CSGGEISNEQYF. The CDR3 DNA reads TGCAGCGGGGGCGAGATTAGCAACGAGCAGTACTTC. The genes are TRBV29-1 and TRBJ2-7, with D possibly being TRBD1 (5 bases). From germline, CDR1 is SQVTM and CDR2 ANQGSEA. Trimming took 7 bases from V and 5 from J, leaving 15 bases between them. This CDR3 spans 12 amino acids.

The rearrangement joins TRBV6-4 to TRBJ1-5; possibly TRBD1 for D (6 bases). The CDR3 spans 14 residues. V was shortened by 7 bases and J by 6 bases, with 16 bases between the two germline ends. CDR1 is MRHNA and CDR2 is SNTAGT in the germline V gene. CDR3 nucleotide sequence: TGTGCCAGCACCCAGAGGGGGGGCGGTCAGCCCCAGCATTTT. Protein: CASTQRGGGQPQHF.

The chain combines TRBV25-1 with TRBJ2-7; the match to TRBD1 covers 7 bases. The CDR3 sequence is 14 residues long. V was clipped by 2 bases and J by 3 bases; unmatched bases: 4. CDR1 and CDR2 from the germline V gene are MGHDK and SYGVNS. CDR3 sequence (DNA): TGTGCCAGCAGTGAAGGGGGACAGCACTACGAGCAGTACTTC. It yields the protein CASSEGGQHYEQYF.

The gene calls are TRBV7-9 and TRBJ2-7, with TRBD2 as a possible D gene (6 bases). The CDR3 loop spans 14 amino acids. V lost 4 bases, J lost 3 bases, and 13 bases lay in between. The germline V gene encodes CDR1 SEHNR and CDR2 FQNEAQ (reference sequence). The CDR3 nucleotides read TGTGCCAGCAGCTCCCGGGACGGGGGCTACGAGCAGTACTTC. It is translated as CASSSRDGGYEQYF.

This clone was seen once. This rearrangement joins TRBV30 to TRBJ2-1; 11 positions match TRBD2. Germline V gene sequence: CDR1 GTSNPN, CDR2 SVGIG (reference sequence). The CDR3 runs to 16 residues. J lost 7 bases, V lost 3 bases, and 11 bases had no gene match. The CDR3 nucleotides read TGTGCCTGGAGAGCCGGGCCTAGCGGGGGGTGGAATGAGCAGTTCTTC. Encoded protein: CAWRAGPSGGWNEQFF.